This entry lists 32 T cell receptor beta chains sequenced from one sample in a study of cytomegalovirus exposure and HLA in healthy donors. The PCR used 60 Vbeta and 13 Jbeta primers. Only in-frame clones appear in the TCRdb table, and some are missing; sequencing was by immunoSEQ multiplex PCR. The repertoire holds 73,000 or so clones, 75% to 85% seen once, with 6.5% to 7% in the top ten. Sequenced input: PBMCs. The origin of the receptors is a human donor in good health.

The J gene is TRBJ2-5, the V gene TRBV19, with D possibly TRBD2 on 6 matching bases. The ends were cut back, 6 bases at V and 0 bases at J, with 8 bases in the middle. The germline CDR1 and CDR2 sequences are LNHDA and SQIVND (reference sequence). The CDR3 covers 13 residues. In DNA form, the CDR3 reads TGTGCCAGTAGCCGGGACTACCAAGAGACCCAGTACTTC. Its protein is CASSRDYQETQYF.

The rearrangement joins TRBV6-6 to TRBJ2-3; D perhaps matches TRBD2 (5 bases). Trimming stripped 8 bases from V and 1 base from J, with 10 bases between. Germline assignment: CDR1 MNHNY and CDR2 SVGAGI (reference sequence). This CDR3 region has 13 residues. CDR3: CASGGFGTDTQYF. In DNA, the CDR3 is TGTGCCAGCGGCGGGTTTGGCACAGATACGCAGTATTTT.

The chain joins TRBV27 to TRBJ2-3, with 8 bases lining up with TRBD2. The CDR3 runs to 16 residues. With V trimmed by 6 bases and J by 2 bases, 10 bases remained unmatched. The V gene's germline CDR1 is MNHEY and CDR2 SMNVEV (reference sequence). CDR3 coding DNA: TGTGCCAGCAGCGGGGGGGCGGGGGGATTCACAGATACGCAGTATTTT. Its protein is CASSGGAGGFTDTQYF.

A few counts support this clone. The CDR3 loop is CASSLGDKQHYNSPLHF. CDR3 nucleotide sequence: TGTGCCAGCAGTTTGGGGGACAAGCAACACTATAATTCACCCCTCCACTTT. The chain is built from TRBV27 and TRBJ1-6; possibly TRBD1 for D (6 bases). The V gene lost 3 bases and the J gene lost 3 bases, with 15 bases spanning the gap. The CDR3 contains 17 residues. From germline, CDR1 is MNHEY and CDR2 SMNVEV (reference sequence).

The rearrangement links TRBV29-1 to TRBJ2-7; TRBD2 matches at 9 bases. V shed 7 bases and J 7 bases; nucleotides not matched to a gene: 17. Germline V gives CDR1 SQVTM, CDR2 ANQGSEA. The CDR3 covers 15 residues. In DNA form, the CDR3 reads TGCAGCGCGAGTCTCGCCCTAGCGGGGCGGGGAGAGCAGTACTTC. Its translation is CSASLALAGRGEQYF.

This chain connects TRBV29-1 to TRBJ1-1; D is ambiguous. The germline V gene encodes CDR1 SQVTM and CDR2 ANQGSEA. V lost 6 bases and J lost 1, with 9 bases in between. CDR3 length: 12 residues. CDR3 region: CSVSEGNTEAFF. The CDR3 DNA follows: TGCAGCGTCTCCGAGGGGAACACTGAAGCTTTCTTT.

This chain links TRBV29-1 with TRBJ1-3, with a possible D match to TRBD1 (6 bases). Trimming removed 3 bases at V and 0 bases at J, with 15 bases between. Germline-derived CDR1 and CDR2 are SQVTM and ANQGSEA. This CDR3 contains 16 residues. The CDR3 DNA is TGCAGCGTTGATATCACAGGGCTTACCTCTGGAAACACCATATATTTT. It is translated as CSVDITGLTSGNTIYF.

The V call is TRBV19, the J call TRBJ1-5; TRBD1 agrees at 11 bases. V was pared by 5 bases and J by 5 bases, with 5 bases of the junction left unmatched. This CDR3 is 15 amino acids long. Germline V CDR1 and CDR2: LNHDA, SQIVND (reference sequence). CDR3 in amino acids: CASSLGQGADQPQHF. CDR3 DNA sequence: TGTGCCAGTAGTCTCGGACAGGGGGCGGATCAGCCCCAGCATTTT. The full variable domain, completed using reference TRBV19 and TRBJ1-5, is DGGITQSPKYLFRKEGQNVTLSCEQNLNHDAMYWYRQDPGQGLRLIYYSQIVNDFQKGDIAEGYSVSREKKESFPLTVTSAQKNPTAFYLCASSLGQGADQPQHFGDGTRLSIL.

In this sample, this clone turned up a few times. The chain uses TRBV7-3 and TRBJ2-1; tentatively, D is TRBD1 (8 bases). Trimming left V 5 bases short and J 5 bases short, with 13 bases between. This CDR3 has 14 residues. Germline CDR1 SGHTA, CDR2 FQGTGA. The CDR3 loop is CASSPQGGNNEQFF. CDR3 nucleotides: TGTGCCAGCAGCCCACAGGGGGGGAACAATGAGCAGTTCTTC.

This chain joins TRBV23-1 and TRBJ1-6, with TRBD1 identical over 7 bases. TRBV23-1 is recorded as an ORF, its role being uncertain. The trim removed 7 bases at V and 4 bases at J, leaving 7 bases unmatched. The CDR3 extends over 15 amino acids. The CDR3 here is CASTSTGTYNSPLHF. The CDR3 nucleotides are TGCGCCAGCACCTCGACAGGGACTTATAATTCACCCCTCCACTTT.

On this clone itself: A junction end diverges from the germline sequence, so it may reflect a read error. The CDR3 is CASSQDPQGSSNNSPLHF. As DNA, the CDR3 is TGCGCCAGCAGCCAAGACCCCCAGGGGTCCTCCAATAATTCACCCCTCCACTTT. The chain joins TRBV4-1 to TRBJ1-6; D might be TRBD1 (6 bases). The CDR3 runs to 18 residues. Germline V lookup: CDR1 MGHRA, CDR2 YSYEKL.

This clone was observed a few times. V gene TRBV27 combines with J gene TRBJ2-3; the match to TRBD2 covers 11 bases. V gave up 3 bases and J gave up 5 bases; unmatched junction bases: 13. The length of the CDR3 is 18 residues. In germline, CDR1 is MNHEY, CDR2 SMNVEV (reference sequence). The DNA of the CDR3 is TGTGCCAGCAGTTTCTCCCCCGCACTAGCGGGGGAGGGAGATACGCAGTATTTT. Translated, it gives CASSFSPALAGEGDTQYF.

CDR3 region: CASSQELGSGVGNTIYF. DNA for the CDR3: TGTGCCAGCAGCCAGGAACTCGGTTCGGGAGTCGGAAACACCATATATTTT. V usage is TRBV4-2 and J usage is TRBJ1-3; D unclear. CDR1 is LGHNA and CDR2 is YNFKEQ in the germline V gene. CDR3 length: 17 residues. V was shortened by 3 bases and J by 4 bases, with 19 bases between the two germline ends.

The chain couples TRBV14 to TRBJ1-1, with TRBD1 as a possible D gene (6 bases). Germline V CDR1 and CDR2: SGHDN, FVKESK. The CDR3 spans 13 residues. V was cut by 4 bases and J by 4 bases, with 10 bases left in between. CDR3 coding DNA: TGTGCCAGCAGCCCTCAGGGGACCACTGAAGCTTTCTTT. Its translation: CASSPQGTTEAFF.

V gene TRBV11-1 combines with J gene TRBJ1-2; tentatively, D is TRBD1 (5 bases). CDR3 length: 12 amino acids. Germline values: CDR1 SGHAT, CDR2 FQDESV (reference sequence). V dropped 5 bases and J dropped 8 bases, with 12 bases sitting between them. The CDR3 reads CASSLAGGGYTF. CDR3 bases: TGTGCCAGCAGCCTTGCCGGGGGAGGCTACACCTTC.

The CDR3 nucleotides read TGTGCCAGTTGCGGGACAGGGGGCTCCGAGCAGTACTTC. Its protein is CASCGTGGSEQYF. The chain uses TRBV21-1 and TRBJ2-7; the table's D call TRBD1 went unverified against the DNA. TRBV21-1 represents a pseudogene. The CDR3 extends over 13 amino acids.

The chain is built from TRBV2 and TRBJ1-1; a weak D match, TRBD1 (5 bases). The V end was cut by 7 bases, the J end by 5 bases, with 14 bases between. Germline V CDR1 and CDR2: SNHLY, FYNNEI. The CDR3 runs to 13 residues. CDR3 DNA sequence: TGTGCCAGCAAGATGAATGGGGGGACTGAAGCTTTCTTT. Amino acids: CASKMNGGTEAFF.

The chain joins TRBV6-1 to TRBJ2-1; D possibly corresponds to TRBD1 (6 bases). Trimming took off 1 base at V and 10 bases at J, with 20 bases between the two ends. Germline V gene sequence: CDR1 MNHNS, CDR2 SASEGT. This CDR3 has 16 residues. CDR3 protein: CASSEEVTGAVGEQFF. CDR3 nucleotides: TGTGCCAGCAGTGAAGAAGTGACAGGCGCCGTAGGGGAGCAGTTCTTC.

This clone has more than one count but fewer than ten. The CDR3, as DNA: TGTGCCAGCAGTGAAGCCAGCGACGGATACGAGCAGTACTTC. This gives the protein CASSEASDGYEQYF. The chain is built from TRBV6-1 and TRBJ2-7; no firm D call. Germline CDR1 MNHNS, CDR2 SASEGT. The length of the CDR3 is 14 residues. Trimming took 0 bases from V and 4 from J, leaving 10 bases between them.

The V and J genes are TRBV11-3 and TRBJ2-7, with 9 bases fitting TRBD1. V gave up 4 bases and J gave up 5 bases; unmatched junction bases: 18. The CDR3 runs to 18 residues. CDR1 and CDR2 (germline): SGHNT, YENEEA. The CDR3 region has the DNA TGTGCCAGCAGCTCCTCGGCGTTAACCGGGACAGGGTCGCACGAGCAGTACTTC. This encodes CASSSSALTGTGSHEQYF.

The chain joins TRBV7-6 to TRBJ2-1, with 9 bases aligning to TRBD2. Germline V gene data show CDR1 as SGHVS and CDR2 as FNYEAQ. The CDR3 totals 18 residues. Losses at the gene ends were 2 bases for V and 5 bases for J; bases not matched to a gene: 13. The CDR3 sequence is CASSLLQGSGGRDNEQFF. The DNA of the CDR3 is TGTGCCAGCAGCTTACTTCAAGGTAGCGGGGGCCGGGACAATGAGCAGTTCTTC.

The chain is built from TRBV28 and TRBJ1-2, with 8 bases aligning to TRBD1. Trimming cost V 10 bases and J 4 bases; bases outside gene matches: 8. This CDR3 region has 13 residues. Per germline, CDR1 MDHEN and CDR2 SYDVKM. The CDR3 here is CATMQDRAYGYTF. The CDR3 region has the DNA TGTGCCACCATGCAGGACAGGGCCTATGGCTACACCTTC.

The chain employs TRBV23-1 and TRBJ1-1, with D possibly matching TRBD1 (6 bases). TRBV23-1 is designated an ORF whose function remains uncertain. The CDR3 covers 16 residues. Trimming removed 2 bases from V and 1 base from J, with 14 bases in between. The CDR3 DNA reads TGCGCCAGCAGTCAAGGAGCGGGGGCCCAGAACACTGAAGCTTTCTTT. Translated: CASSQGAGAQNTEAFF.

The chain recombines TRBV6-5 with TRBJ1-2; TRBD1 matches at 10 bases. Germline CDR1 is MNHEY and CDR2 is SVGAGI. This CDR3 is 14 amino acids long. The ends lost 5 bases at V and 7 bases at J; junction bases unmatched: 7. As DNA, the CDR3 is TGTGCCAGCAGTAGGGGACAGGGGCTCTCTGGCTACACCTTC. It is translated as CASSRGQGLSGYTF.

The chain recombines TRBV5-8 with TRBJ2-6; D unclear. The length of the CDR3 is 16 residues. Trimming removed 4 bases from V and 0 bases from J, with 11 bases in between. Germline V gives CDR1 SGHTS, CDR2 YDEGEE. The DNA for the CDR3 is TGTGCCAGCAGCCTCTCAGGCACCTCTGGGGCCAACGTCCTGACTTTC. Its translation: CASSLSGTSGANVLTF.

This clone has a single count. The chain recombines TRBV5-6 with TRBJ2-5; 10 nucleotides match TRBD2. The CDR3 sequence is 17 residues long. V trimming: 3 bases; J trimming: 4 bases; junction bases outside the gene matches: 12. Germline loops: CDR1 SGHDT, CDR2 YYEEEE. The DNA of the CDR3 is TGTGCCAGCAGCTCGCTGGGGGAGCGGGGGGGCACAGAGACCCAGTACTTC. Amino acids: CASSSLGERGGTETQYF.

About this clone: A read error may produce the germline difference seen at one junction end. The genes are TRBV7-9 and TRBJ1-6, with a weak D call TRBD1 (5 bases). The CDR3 is 15 amino acids. Germline V gene data show CDR1 as SEHNR and CDR2 as FQNEAQ (reference sequence). The CDR3 spells CSSSRQLNNNSPLHF. CDR3 DNA: TGTTCCAGCAGCCGACAGTTAAATAATAATTCACCCCTCCACTTT.

This clone was seen once. The chain combines TRBV20-1 with TRBJ2-5; possible D gene TRBD1, 6 bases. CDR3 length: 11 amino acids. Germline CDR1 reads DFQATT; CDR2 reads SNEGSKA (reference sequence). V lost 5 bases, J lost 6 bases, and 10 bases lay in between. The CDR3 DNA sequence: TGCAGTGCTGACAGGACACAGACCCAGTACTTC. This codes for CSADRTQTQYF.

The chain has TRBV5-1 and TRBJ2-7; 10 nucleotides align to TRBD1. This CDR3 is built from 16 residues. The junction had 11 bases not matched to a gene; V was cut back by 4 bases and J by 4 bases. Germline V gives CDR1 SGHRS, CDR2 YFSETQ. In DNA, the CDR3 is TGCGCCAGCAGCGCAGTTGACAGGGGGCTTTCTTACGAGCAGTACTTC. Encoded protein: CASSAVDRGLSYEQYF. Using reference TRBV5-1 and TRBJ2-7 for the parts outside the CDR3, the full variable domain is KAGVTQTPRYLIKTRGQQVTLSCSPISGHRSVSWYQQTPGQGLQFLFEYFSETQRNKGNFPGRFSGRQFSNSRSEMNVSTLELGDSALYLCASSAVDRGLSYEQYFGPGTRLTVT.

The gene calls are TRBV5-1 and TRBJ2-5, with 13 positions matching TRBD2. Germline V gene lookup returns CDR1 SGHRS and CDR2 YFSETQ. The length of the CDR3 is 16 residues. The ends lost 4 bases at V and 2 bases at J; junction bases unmatched: 5. CDR3 residues: CASSTPGLAGQETQYF. The CDR3 DNA reads as TGCGCCAGCAGCACCCCGGGACTAGCGGGGCAAGAGACCCAGTACTTC.

CDR3 nucleotides: TGTGCCAGCAGTAGACAGGGGTATGGCTACACCTTC. Amino acid sequence: CASSRQGYGYTF. This chain links TRBV27 with TRBJ1-2; TRBD1 matches 8 bases. This CDR3 comprises 12 residues. The V gene's germline CDR1 is MNHEY and CDR2 SMNVEV (reference sequence). The V gene end was trimmed by 5 bases and the J gene end by 5 bases; junction bases not matched to a gene: 1.

The CDR3 region has the DNA TGTGCCAGTAGTCCTAGCGGGGGGGCGAAGCAAGAGACCCAGTACTTC. Its protein product is CASSPSGGAKQETQYF. J is TRBJ2-5 and V is TRBV19; 12 bases match TRBD2. Unmatched junction bases numbered 6, after V lost 5 bases and J lost 2 bases. This CDR3 is built from 16 residues. The germline CDR1 and CDR2 sequences are LNHDA and SQIVND (reference sequence).